The 23 T cell receptor beta chains reported below all come from one sample, sequenced in a study of cytomegalovirus exposure and HLA in healthy donors. The PCR employed 60 Vbeta primers together with 13 Jbeta primers. Produced via immunoSEQ multiplex PCR; TCRdb's table is partial and in-frame only. The sample carries over 30,000 clones, roughly 88% recorded once. Sequences were obtained from PBMCs. The receptors here all came from a woman under 30 in good health and CMV-seronegative.

This clone appeared a few times. V is TRBV5-1 and J is TRBJ2-1, with 11 bases aligning to TRBD2. This CDR3 has 18 residues. J gave up 7 bases and V 3 bases, and 15 bases lay outside the gene matches. Germline V gene data show CDR1 as SGHRS and CDR2 as YFSETQ. CDR3: CASSSLAGGPGLLNEQFF. For the CDR3, the DNA is TGCGCCAGCAGCTCGCTAGCGGGAGGCCCCGGGCTCCTGAATGAGCAGTTCTTC. Together with reference TRBV5-1 and TRBJ2-1, the CDR3 gives the full variable domain: KAGVTQTPRYLIKTRGQQVTLSCSPISGHRSVSWYQQTPGQGLQFLFEYFSETQRNKGNFPGRFSGRQFSNSRSEMNVSTLELGDSALYLCASSSLAGGPGLLNEQFFGPGTRLTVL.

The chain uses TRBV7-2 and TRBJ1-3; the D gene is possibly TRBD1 (5 bases). The CDR3 is 16 amino acids. V was cut by 2 bases and J by 2 bases, with 13 bases left in between. Germline assignment: CDR1 SGHTA and CDR2 FQGNSA. The CDR3 DNA is TGTGCCAGCAGCTTAAAGGTTTCGGGGGCTGGAAACACCATATATTTT. Translation: CASSLKVSGAGNTIYF.

This chain links TRBV18 with TRBJ1-1; TRBD1 aligns across 7 bases. V shed 2 bases and J 3 bases; nucleotides not matched to a gene: 0. This CDR3 has 13 amino acids. Per germline, CDR1 KGHSH and CDR2 LQKENI. The CDR3 here is CASSPDRDTEAFF. DNA of the CDR3: TGTGCCAGCTCACCAGACAGGGACACTGAAGCTTTCTTT. Full variable domain (missing parts from reference TRBV18 and TRBJ1-1): NAGVMQNPRHLVRRRGQEARLRCSPMKGHSHVYWYRQLPEEGLKFMVYLQKENIIDESGMPKERFSAEFPKEGPSILRIQQVVRGDSAAYFCASSPDRDTEAFFGQGTRLTVV.

The chain links TRBV5-1 to TRBJ2-2; D unclear. V gave up 5 bases and J gave up 4 bases, with 9 bases separating them. Germline values: CDR1 SGHRS, CDR2 YFSETQ. The CDR3 is 13 amino acids. CDR3 nucleotide sequence: TGCGCCAGCAGTCCTAGTGTCACCGGGGAGCTGTTTTTT. It is translated as CASSPSVTGELFF.

This clone was recorded only once. The chain links TRBV27 to TRBJ2-1, with 11 positions matching TRBD2. The CDR3 sequence is 15 residues long. The germline V gene encodes CDR1 MNHEY and CDR2 SMNVEV (reference sequence). V trimming: 3 bases; J trimming: 7 bases; junction bases outside the gene matches: 5. CDR3 DNA: TGTGCCAGCAGTTTCATAGCGGGAGGGCCGAATGAGCAGTTCTTC. Its protein is CASSFIAGGPNEQFF.

The chain has TRBV27 and TRBJ2-2, with a tentative D call TRBD2 (7 bases). V shed 2 bases and J shed 5 bases, with 12 bases lying between them. Germline lookup yields CDR1 MNHEY and CDR2 SMNVEV (reference sequence). This CDR3 region has 15 residues. Written as DNA, the CDR3 is TGTGCCAGCAGTTTAACGGGGGGCCGTACCGGGGAGCTGTTTTTT. Protein product: CASSLTGGRTGELFF.

This clone was seen once. The chain employs TRBV5-6 and TRBJ2-7, with TRBD2 identical over 7 bases. Per germline, CDR1 SGHDT and CDR2 YYEEEE. The CDR3 covers 13 residues. V lost 4 bases to trimming and J lost 7 bases; unmatched junction nucleotides: 8. The CDR3 loop is CASSKRLAREQYF. CDR3 bases: TGTGCCAGCAGCAAAAGACTAGCACGAGAGCAGTACTTC.

The chain is built from TRBV7-9 and TRBJ1-1, with D uncertain. Germline V lookup: CDR1 SEHNR, CDR2 FQNEAQ (reference sequence). Trimming removed 6 bases at V and 1 base at J, with 12 bases between. The length of the CDR3 is 14 residues. In DNA form, the CDR3 reads TGTGCCAGCAGTATCACGGGAGCGAACACTGAAGCTTTCTTT. Encoded protein: CASSITGANTEAFF.

This CDR3 is CASSISGTPFYEQYF. The CDR3 DNA follows: TGTGCCAGTAGTATTTCCGGGACACCCTTCTACGAGCAGTACTTC. The V gene is TRBV19, the J gene TRBJ2-7; possibly TRBD1 for D (6 bases). The ends were cut back, 3 bases at V and 3 bases at J, with 15 bases in the middle. The CDR3 sequence is 15 residues long. Germline loops: CDR1 LNHDA, CDR2 SQIVND (reference sequence). Full variable domain (outside the CDR3, taken from reference TRBV19 and TRBJ2-7): DGGITQSPKYLFRKEGQNVTLSCEQNLNHDAMYWYRQDPGQGLRLIYYSQIVNDFQKGDIAEGYSVSREKKESFPLTVTSAQKNPTAFYLCASSISGTPFYEQYFGPGTRLTVT.

This clone came up once. At one boundary the junction diverges from the germline segment, which might be a read error. The chain employs TRBV27 and TRBJ2-7; possibly TRBD1 for D (6 bases). In germline, CDR1 is MNHEY, CDR2 SMNVEV (reference sequence). The CDR3 length is 14 residues. In nucleotides, the CDR3 is TGTGCCAGCACTTTATTACAGGGAAGTGACGAGCAGTACTTC. This sequence encodes CASTLLQGSDEQYF.

Here the CDR3 DNA reads TGTGCCAGTTCAGGACAGTTAGACACTGAAGCTTTCTTT. It codes for CASSGQLDTEAFF. V is TRBV18 and J is TRBJ1-1; tentatively, D is TRBD1 (6 bases). The CDR3 is 13 residues long. Trimming left V 9 bases short and J 3 bases short, with 14 bases between. Germline CDR1 and CDR2: KGHSH and LQKENI.

The chain carries TRBV30 and TRBJ1-1; D is undetermined. The CDR3 is made up of 14 amino acids. Germline V gives CDR1 GTSNPN, CDR2 SVGIG (reference sequence). V was trimmed by 0 bases and J by 0 bases, leaving 8 bases between them. The CDR3 is CAWSVEGLNTEAFF. DNA for the CDR3: TGTGCCTGGAGTGTGGAGGGCTTGAACACTGAAGCTTTCTTT. The whole variable domain, remainder taken from reference TRBV30 and TRBJ1-1, is SQTIHQWPATLVQPVGSPLSLECTVEGTSNPNLYWYRQAAGRGLQLLFYSVGIGQISSEVPQNLSASRPQDRQFILSSKKLLLSDSGFYLCAWSVEGLNTEAFFGQGTRLTVV.

This chain connects TRBV7-6 to TRBJ1-1; D not resolved. The V gene's germline CDR1 is SGHVS and CDR2 FNYEAQ. Trimming took off 6 bases at V and 4 bases at J, with 12 bases between the two ends. There are 13 residues in the CDR3. In DNA form, the CDR3 reads TGTGCCAGCAGGAAAAGGGAGGTCACTGAAGCTTTCTTT. It is translated as CASRKREVTEAFF. The full variable domain, in which reference TRBV7-6 and TRBJ1-1 provide the parts outside the CDR3, is GAGVSQSPRYKVTKRGQDVALRCDPISGHVSLYWYRQALGQGPEFLTYFNYEAQQDKSGLPNDRFSAERPEGSISTLTIQRTEQRDSAMYRCASRKREVTEAFFGQGTRLTVV.

V is TRBV9 and J is TRBJ1-5; D possibly corresponds to TRBD1 (6 bases). This CDR3 contains 15 residues. From germline, CDR1 is SGDLS and CDR2 YYNGEE. V lost 1 base and J lost 6, with 14 bases in between. CDR3 residues: CASSVKGGDSQPQHF. The DNA of the CDR3 is TGTGCCAGCAGCGTAAAGGGGGGGGATAGTCAGCCCCAGCATTTT.

The chain has TRBV5-1 and TRBJ1-1; D remains ambiguous. Germline V gene lookup returns CDR1 SGHRS and CDR2 YFSETQ. CDR3 length: 13 residues. Between the trimmed V and J ends, which lost 2 bases and 3 bases, there was a span of 8 bases. In DNA form, the CDR3 reads TGCGCCAGCAGCTTCAAGGGAGACACTGAAGCTTTCTTT. It specifies CASSFKGDTEAFF.

J is TRBJ2-7 and V is TRBV9; no definite D call. Trimming left V 4 bases short and J 1 base short, with 9 bases between. This CDR3 comprises 13 residues. The germline CDR1 and CDR2 sequences are SGDLS and YYNGEE. The DNA of the CDR3 is TGTGCCAGCAGCAAGAGCCCATCCTACGAGCAGTACTTC. Its protein is CASSKSPSYEQYF.

The chain recombines TRBV15 with TRBJ2-1; 9 bases match TRBD1. The germline V gene encodes CDR1 LNHNV and CDR2 YYDKDF (reference sequence). V trimming: 8 bases; J trimming: 7 bases; junction bases outside the gene matches: 6. The CDR3 consists of 13 residues. The DNA of the CDR3 is TGTGCCACCGGGGGGGACAGGGAGAATGAGCAGTTCTTC. Its protein is CATGGDRENEQFF.

The chain has TRBV19 and TRBJ1-1, with D unclear. The germline gives CDR1 LNHDA, CDR2 SQIVND (reference sequence). Trimming removed 7 bases at V and 2 bases at J, with 11 bases between. CDR3 size: 13 residues. The CDR3 nucleotides read TGTGCCAGTACTTGGGCATATAACACTGAAGCTTTCTTT. Encoded protein: CASTWAYNTEAFF.

With respect to this clone: An end of the junction does not agree with germline; a read error may underlie this. This chain connects TRBV5-4 to TRBJ2-2, with D maybe TRBD2 (6 bases). Germline CDR1 reads SGHNT; CDR2 reads YYREEE (reference sequence). This CDR3 is 14 amino acids long. The DNA for the CDR3 is TGTGCCAGCAGCTTGAGTGGGGTCGGCGGGGAGCCGTTTTTT. Its protein is CASSLSGVGGEPFF.

The gene calls are TRBV19 and TRBJ1-3; possibly TRBD1 for D (6 bases). The V gene's germline CDR1 is LNHDA and CDR2 SQIVND (reference sequence). V was clipped by 8 bases and J by 8 bases, with 13 bases between them. CDR3 size: 12 residues. CDR3 bases: TGTGCCAGTTCCCCTCCAGGGGACACCATATATTTT. Translation gives CASSPPGDTIYF.

Only one count was recorded for this clone. The CDR3 loop is CASSLGTTDKEQYF. The CDR3 coding sequence is TGTGCCAGCAGTTTGGGGACTACCGACAAGGAGCAGTACTTC. The genes are TRBV28 and TRBJ2-7; 7 nucleotides agree with TRBD2. The ends lost 3 bases at V and 7 bases at J; junction bases unmatched: 9. The CDR3 length is 14 residues. The germline V gene has CDR1 MDHEN and CDR2 SYDVKM. The entire variable domain, with the rest obtained from reference TRBV28 and TRBJ2-7, is as follows: DVKVTQSSRYLVKRTGEKVFLECVQDMDHENMFWYRQDPGLGLRLIYFSYDVKMKEKGDIPEGYSVSREKKERFSLILESASTNQTSMYLCASSLGTTDKEQYFGPGTRLTVT.

The chain combines TRBV5-6 with TRBJ2-2; possible D gene TRBD1, 5 bases. V lost 7 bases and J lost 2, with 15 bases in between. This CDR3 contains 15 residues. CDR1 and CDR2 (germline): SGHDT, YYEEEE. In nucleotides, the CDR3 is TGTGCCAGCCAGCTTGGGGCAGAAAACACCGGGGAGCTGTTTTTT. Translation gives CASQLGAENTGELFF.

The chain has TRBV6-5 and TRBJ2-1; tentative D call: TRBD2 (5 bases). CDR3 size: 11 residues. Germline V lookup: CDR1 MNHEY, CDR2 SVGAGI. The V and J ends lost 8 bases and 7 bases respectively, with 9 bases between them. CDR3 in DNA: TGTGCCAGCCGGGGTTTAAATGAGCAGTTCTTC. Its protein product is CASRGLNEQFF.